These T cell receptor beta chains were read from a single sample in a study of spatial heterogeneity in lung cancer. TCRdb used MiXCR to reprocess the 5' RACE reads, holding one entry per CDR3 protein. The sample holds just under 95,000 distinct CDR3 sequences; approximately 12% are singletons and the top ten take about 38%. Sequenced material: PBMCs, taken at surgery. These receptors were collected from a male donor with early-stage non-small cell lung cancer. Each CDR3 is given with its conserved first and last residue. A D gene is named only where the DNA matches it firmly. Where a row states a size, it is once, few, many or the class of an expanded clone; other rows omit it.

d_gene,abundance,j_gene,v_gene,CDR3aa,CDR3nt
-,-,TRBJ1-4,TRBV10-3,CATKGDTANEKLFF,TGTGCCACCAAAGGGGACACTGCTAATGAAAAACTGTTTTTT
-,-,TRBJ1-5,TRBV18,CASSPGGVPNQPQHF,TGTGCCAGCTCACCCGGAGGGGTGCCCAATCAGCCCCAGCATTTT
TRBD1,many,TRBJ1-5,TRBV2,CASSTGTGGGQPQHF,TGTGCCAGCAGTACCGGGACAGGGGGCGGTCAGCCCCAGCATTTT
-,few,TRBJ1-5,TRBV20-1,CSARDNRGLNQPQHF,TGCAGTGCTAGGGATAACCGGGGCCTCAATCAGCCCCAGCATTTT
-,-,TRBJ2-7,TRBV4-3,CASSPTWAGLSYEQYF,TGCGCCAGCAGCCCTACTTGGGCGGGCCTCTCCTACGAGCAGTACTTC
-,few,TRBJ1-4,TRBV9,CASSLGLNNEKLFF,TGTGCCAGCAGCTTGGGACTGAATAATGAAAAACTGTTTTTT
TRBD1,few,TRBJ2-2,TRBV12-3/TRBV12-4,CASSPGGYGELFF,TGTGCCAGCAGTCCAGGGGGCTACGGGGAGCTGTTTTTT
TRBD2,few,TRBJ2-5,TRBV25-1,CASSEPLAGAETQYF,TGTGCCAGCAGTGAACCCTTAGCGGGAGCCGAGACCCAGTACTTC
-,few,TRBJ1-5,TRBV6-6,CATHGTNQPQHF,TGTGCCACCCATGGAACCAATCAGCCCCAGCATTTT
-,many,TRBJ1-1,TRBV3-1,CASSQVGQNTEAFF,TGTGCCAGCAGCCAAGTTGGCCAGAACACTGAAGCTTTCTTT